Sequencing of this T cell receptor beta chain was carried out in a study of T-cell memory formation after mild COVID-19. General study findings and limits: Later expanders leaned CD4+, whereas clones that contracted between day 15 and 85 were balanced CD4/CD8.

In its sample, this clonotype was seen a few times. Its antigen is undetermined. Between the trimmed V and J ends, which lost 1 base and 5 bases, there was a span of 8 bases. Per germline, CDR1 LGHNA and CDR2 YSLEER. The CDR3 extends over 13 amino acids. Via MiXCR, TCRdb re-called the 5' RACE reads, giving one row per CDR3 protein. Seen here are tens of thousands of distinct CDR3 sequences, around a quarter observed once, and the top ten hold roughly two fifths. Input material: PBMCs or a T cell subset sorted from them (not recorded which). The source of this sequence is a man between 18 and 35 years old who had mild COVID-19 (a few samples of this study predate the infection). Cell type and time point are not known. The chain combines TRBV4-3 with TRBJ1-1; D is undetermined. The CDR3 nucleotides read TGCGCCAGCAGCCAAGTACGGTGGACTGAAGCTTTCTTT. It encodes CASSQVRWTEAFF.